The T cell receptor (beta chain) described here comes from a study of T cell responses to AZD1222 COVID-19 vaccine. Overall study findings and caveats: It was only after the peak T cell response that any repertoires were sampled. The donors showed a predominance of white British ancestry and of females, with possible underestimation of clonal diversity. Unmutated variant regions reportedly attract nearly half of all spike-specific TCRs.

Of note for this clone: Its cognate antigen is unknown.

TCRdb keeps only in-frame clones here, not all; method: immunoSEQ multiplex PCR. The sample yields fewer than 200,000 clones, 88% seen once. This CDR3 has 14 residues. CDR1 is MDHEN, CDR2 SYDVKM, per germline. The germline V and J ends were trimmed by 4 bases and 0 bases, with 9 bases remaining between them. Sequenced material: peripheral blood, taken 28 days after the second AZD1222 dose. The receptor's source is an adult who received the AZD1222 COVID-19 vaccine. The gene calls are TRBV28 and TRBJ1-1; no definite D call. Here the CDR3 reads CASSSGSLNTEAFF. The CDR3 DNA is TGTGCCAGCAGTTCCGGGTCCTTGAACACTGAAGCTTTCTTT.